This T cell receptor (beta chain) was documented in a study of cytomegalovirus exposure and HLA in healthy donors. Study details: One earlier analysis, a look at some 180 million T cells, found roughly 110 million unique TCR beta sequences. Study conclusions and caveats: TCR beta sequences reportedly predicted most subjects' HLA-A and HLA-B alleles accurately.

Amplification used 60 Vbeta primers and 13 Jbeta primers. Authors' data handling: In a later analysis, about 12 million of 65 million to 80 million unique beta chains occurred in at least two donors. Using immunoSEQ multiplex PCR, the repertoire was profiled, and TCRdb retains in-frame clones only, with some absent. Clone size and V and J calls were adopted from that table, with D and trimming inferred from the DNA. This sample carries 150,000 to 180,000 clones, approximately 75% of them seen once, and the ten largest clones take about 2.7%. For this clone: The antigen remains unidentified.

At sampling all donors were nominally healthy, likely with unrecorded immune exposures. Trimming took 5 bases from V and 3 from J, leaving 13 bases between them. Germline loops: CDR1 SGHAT, CDR2 FQNNGV. The CDR3 has 15 amino acids. The chain uses TRBV11-2 and TRBJ1-4, with TRBD1 as a possible D gene (6 bases). The receptor's source is a man aged 18 to 29 in good health and CMV-seronegative. Specimen: PBMCs. CDR3 in DNA: TGTGCCAGCAGCGACCAGGGGACCGCTAATGAAAAACTGTTTTTT. Protein product: CASSDQGTANEKLFF. Combining the CDR3 with reference TRBV11-2 and TRBJ1-4 gives the whole variable domain EAGVAQSPRYKIIEKRQSVAFWCNPISGHATLYWYQQILGQGPKLLIQFQNNGVVDDSQLPKDRFSAERLKGVDSTLKIQPAKLEDSAVYLCASSDQGTANEKLFFGSGTQLSVL.